These 21 T cell receptor beta chains were sequenced from one sample in a study of cytomegalovirus exposure and HLA in healthy donors. PCR involved 60 Vbeta and 13 Jbeta primers. Some clones are missing from TCRdb's copy, which holds only in-frame ones; the method was immunoSEQ multiplex PCR. The table records under 200,000 clones, 65% to 85% of them present only once. The sample consisted of PBMCs. The receptors shown here come from a man aged 60 to 69 in good health and CMV-seronegative.

The J gene is TRBJ1-2, the V gene TRBV5-5; 9 positions match TRBD1. V shed 4 bases, J shed 5 bases, and the junction held 9 bases outside the gene matches. Germline V gene sequence: CDR1 SGHKS, CDR2 YYEKEE (reference sequence). The CDR3 is made up of 15 amino acids. The CDR3 protein is CASSPPGTGSYGYTF. CDR3 nucleotide sequence: TGTGCCAGCAGCCCCCCCGGGACAGGGAGTTATGGCTACACCTTC.

The chain uses TRBV5-1 and TRBJ2-1; 14 nucleotides line up with TRBD2. The CDR3 is made up of 18 amino acids. Germline V lookup: CDR1 SGHRS, CDR2 YFSETQ. Losses at the gene ends were 2 bases for V and 6 bases for J; bases not matched to a gene: 10. The CDR3 is CASSFGLAGGRHTNEQFF. Here the CDR3 DNA reads TGCGCCAGCAGCTTTGGACTAGCGGGAGGACGGCACACCAATGAGCAGTTCTTC.

This sequence joins TRBV18 and TRBJ2-2; the match to TRBD2 covers 11 bases. V trimming: 8 bases; J trimming: 1 base; junction bases outside the gene matches: 3. CDR1 is KGHSH and CDR2 is LQKENI in the germline V gene. CDR3 length: 15 residues. The CDR3: CASLLAGGNTGELFF. CDR3 bases: TGTGCCAGCCTCCTAGCGGGAGGGAACACCGGGGAGCTGTTTTTT.

This clone was counted between two and nine times. The identical CDR3 is also encoded by other nucleotide sequences in the sample. The chain carries TRBV20-1 and TRBJ1-2; D remains ambiguous. Looked up from germline, CDR1 is DFQATT and CDR2 is SNEGSKA (reference sequence). V was trimmed by 2 bases and J by 7 bases, leaving 5 bases between them. This CDR3 is built from 10 residues. The chain's CDR3 is CSARTGGYTF. The CDR3 bases are TGCAGTGCTAGAACTGGTGGCTACACCTTC.

The gene calls are TRBV2 and TRBJ2-1, with 7 bases identical to TRBD2. This CDR3 is built from 14 residues. CDR1 is SNHLY and CDR2 is FYNNEI in the germline V gene. V dropped 6 bases and J dropped 10; count of bases not matched to a gene: 12. The CDR3 sequence is CASRVLMGGGEQFF. In nucleotides, the CDR3 is TGTGCCAGCAGAGTCCTCATGGGGGGGGGAGAGCAGTTCTTC.

The CDR3 DNA reads TGTGCCAGCAGCTTGGGGGGGGACAATGAGCAGTTCTTC. Translated, it gives CASSLGGDNEQFF. The V call is TRBV5-6, the J call TRBJ2-1; D is possibly TRBD2 (6 bases). The V end was cut by 0 bases, the J end by 5 bases, with 6 bases between. The CDR3 is made up of 13 amino acids. CDR1 is SGHDT and CDR2 is YYEEEE in the germline V gene.

The chain uses TRBV7-9 and TRBJ1-6; 9 bases are shared with TRBD1. CDR1 and CDR2 (germline): SEHNR, FQNEAQ (reference sequence). This CDR3 spans 15 amino acids. V was clipped by 1 base and J by 9 bases; unmatched bases: 4. The CDR3 spells CASSLDRTGASPLHF. The CDR3 DNA is TGTGCCAGCAGCTTAGATAGGACAGGGGCTTCACCCCTCCACTTT.

A word on this clone: At the DNA level, this CDR3 is encoded by other sequences in the same sample as well. The chain has TRBV19 and TRBJ1-1; D gene ambiguous. The CDR3 consists of 13 residues. Trimming pared 2 bases from V and 4 bases from J, leaving 8 bases between. The germline gives CDR1 LNHDA, CDR2 SQIVND (reference sequence). CDR3 DNA: TGTGCCAGTAGTATACGAACCGGCACTGAAGCTTTCTTT. Residues: CASSIRTGTEAFF.

The CDR3 loop reads CASSENTVYSNQPQHF. The CDR3 coding sequence is TGTGCCAGCAGTGAAAACACAGTTTATAGCAATCAGCCCCAGCATTTT. V usage is TRBV2 and J usage is TRBJ1-5; D is uncertain. CDR1 is SNHLY and CDR2 is FYNNEI in the germline V gene. The CDR3 spans 16 residues. V was shortened by 2 bases and J by 0 bases, with 11 bases between the two germline ends.

The chain has TRBV2 and TRBJ2-5, with D tentatively TRBD1 (6 bases). CDR3 length: 13 amino acids. Trimming stripped 4 bases from V and 5 bases from J, with 11 bases between. The V gene's germline CDR1 is SNHLY and CDR2 FYNNEI. This CDR3 reads CASSAYRVETQYF. For the CDR3, the DNA is TGTGCCAGCAGTGCCTACAGGGTCGAGACCCAGTACTTC.

The chain has TRBV27 and TRBJ2-7, with 12 bases matching TRBD1. This CDR3 has 14 amino acids. Germline values: CDR1 MNHEY, CDR2 SMNVEV (reference sequence). J was trimmed by 7 bases and V by 3 bases; bases with no gene match: 4. The CDR3 reads CASSFRDRGREQYF. CDR3 nucleotide sequence: TGTGCCAGCAGTTTTAGGGACAGGGGGCGTGAGCAGTACTTC.

This clone was counted a few times. The chain links TRBV30 to TRBJ2-5, with TRBD2 matching 11 bases. CDR3 length equals 15 residues. The V segment lost 2 bases and the J segment 2 bases; nucleotides outside the gene matches: 4. Germline CDR1 reads GTSNPN; CDR2 reads SVGIG (reference sequence). The CDR3, as DNA: TGTGCCTGGAGTCACGGACTAGCGGGTCAAGAGACCCAGTACTTC. Translating it yields CAWSHGLAGQETQYF.

V and J are TRBV2 and TRBJ2-2; a possible D gene is TRBD1 (6 bases). The CDR3 sequence is 14 residues long. V gave up 7 bases and J gave up 3 bases, with 12 bases separating them. Germline V CDR1 and CDR2: SNHLY, FYNNEI. CDR3 DNA: TGTGCCAGCATGTCCAGGGGATACACCGGGGAGCTGTTTTTT. Its translation is CASMSRGYTGELFF.

V and J are TRBV4-1 and TRBJ2-7, with TRBD2 matching 7 bases. After removal of 0 bases from V and 2 bases from J, the junction contained 4 bases not matched to a gene. Germline V gives CDR1 MGHRA, CDR2 YSYEKL. This CDR3 comprises 15 residues. CDR3 amino acids: CASSQDRAGTYEQYF. The CDR3, as DNA: TGCGCCAGCAGCCAAGATCGAGCGGGGACCTACGAGCAGTACTTC.

CDR3 region: CASSLWDTNQPQHF. CDR3 coding DNA: TGTGCCAGCTCACTCTGGGACACAAATCAGCCCCAGCATTTT. The V and J genes are TRBV18 and TRBJ1-5; a weak D match, TRBD1 (6 bases). The V end was cut by 4 bases, the J end by 4 bases, with 11 bases between. The CDR3 is 14 amino acids. The germline V gene encodes CDR1 KGHSH and CDR2 LQKENI. Full variable domain (missing parts from reference TRBV18 and TRBJ1-5): NAGVMQNPRHLVRRRGQEARLRCSPMKGHSHVYWYRQLPEEGLKFMVYLQKENIIDESGMPKERFSAEFPKEGPSILRIQQVVRGDSAAYFCASSLWDTNQPQHFGDGTRLSIL.

This chain uses TRBV7-6 with TRBJ1-2, with 10 bases lining up with TRBD1. The junction had 2 bases not matched to a gene; V was cut back by 1 base and J by 0 bases. The CDR3 has 16 amino acids. Germline V lookup: CDR1 SGHVS, CDR2 FNYEAQ. Here the CDR3 DNA reads TGTGCCAGCAGCTTAGGGGGGACAGGGGCTAACTATGGCTACACCTTC. Amino acid sequence: CASSLGGTGANYGYTF.

V and J are TRBV5-1 and TRBJ2-7, with 10 bases fitting TRBD2. Losses at the gene ends were 5 bases for V and 0 bases for J; bases not matched to a gene: 5. Germline lookup yields CDR1 SGHRS and CDR2 YFSETQ. CDR3 length: 15 residues. The CDR3 DNA sequence: TGCGCCAGCAGACAAGGACTAGCGGCCTCCTACGAGCAGTACTTC. It encodes CASRQGLAASYEQYF.

V is TRBV5-4 and J is TRBJ1-2; 9 positions match TRBD1. V shed 3 bases, J shed 4 bases, and the junction held 7 bases outside the gene matches. Germline assignment: CDR1 SGHNT and CDR2 YYREEE (reference sequence). The CDR3 has 15 residues. CDR3 sequence: CASSSRDRAFYGYTF. CDR3 coding DNA: TGTGCCAGCAGCTCCCGGGACAGGGCTTTCTATGGCTACACCTTC.

The J gene is TRBJ2-2, the V gene TRBV9; 10 positions agree with TRBD1. Per germline, CDR1 SGDLS and CDR2 YYNGEE. Trimming cost V 0 bases and J 6 bases; bases outside gene matches: 8. This CDR3 spans 17 amino acids. DNA for the CDR3: TGTGCCAGCAGCGTAGCCGGGACAGGGGTTGTATCCGGGGAGCTGTTTTTT. Its protein product is CASSVAGTGVVSGELFF.

The rearrangement joins TRBV7-6 to TRBJ2-1, with 12 bases matching TRBD2. CDR1 is SGHVS, CDR2 FNYEAQ, per germline. This CDR3 is built from 15 residues. Trimming took 4 bases from V and 7 from J; bases not matched to a gene: 5. In DNA, the CDR3 is TGTGCCAGCAGCTCTAGCGGGAGGGCTGGTAATGAGCAGTTCTTC. As protein: CASSSSGRAGNEQFF.

The V gene is TRBV5-1, the J gene TRBJ2-5; D possibly corresponds to TRBD2 (6 bases). CDR3 length: 12 residues. Germline V gives CDR1 SGHRS, CDR2 YFSETQ. V gave up 3 bases and J gave up 11 bases, with 14 bases separating them. The DNA for the CDR3 is TGCGCCAGCAGCTCCCGACCGGGGGAGCAGTACTTC. Residues: CASSSRPGEQYF.